This TCR beta chain was documented in a study of cytomegalovirus exposure and HLA in healthy donors. Each donor's status was that of a healthy bone marrow donor. Amplification used 60 Vbeta primers and 13 Jbeta primers. Sequencing was performed with immunoSEQ multiplex PCR; in TCRdb, only in-frame clones are kept and a portion is missing. The sample holds approximately 100,000 clones, about 80% seen once. Study-wide findings and caveats: In the analysis, some V segments, TRBV6-2 and TRBV6-3 included, were excluded as indistinguishable.

Only one count was recorded for this clone. Its antigen is unknown. Trimming cost V 1 base and J 1 base, with 5 bases left between them. The V gene's germline CDR1 is SGHDN and CDR2 FVKESK. This CDR3 is 15 amino acids long. The sequencing sample was made of PBMCs. This clonotype originated in a female donor in good health and CMV-seronegative. The chain recombines TRBV14 with TRBJ1-6; D call uncertain. Written as DNA, the CDR3 is TGTGCCAGCAGCCAAGGGCCATCCTATAATTCACCCCTCCACTTT. It yields the protein CASSQGPSYNSPLHF.